This T cell receptor beta chain was captured in a study of radiotherapy plus CTLA-4 blockade in lung cancer. Across the whole study: Objective response rate was 18%; disease control rate, approximately 33%.

Overall study results and limits: Blood saw expansion of tumor-derived TCR clones after radiotherapy plus ipilimumab. Reports identified early blood T cell clone dynamics, with interferon-beta, as the best response predictor.

Assay: immunoSEQ multiplex PCR; the TCRdb copy retains only in-frame clones and omits some. The data show over 60,000 clones, roughly 87% seen once. On this clone: Its antigen is not known.

The sequences come from peripheral blood, collected from a patient treated with radiotherapy plus ipilimumab. The receptor was derived from a human donor with non-small cell lung cancer that progressed on radiotherapy plus ipilimumab.

CDR3 loop: CASSVDGVGDTEAFF. Written as DNA, the CDR3 is TGTGCCAGCAGCGTAGATGGGGTGGGGGACACTGAAGCTTTCTTT. This sequence joins TRBV9 and TRBJ1-1; D is perhaps TRBD1 (5 bases). Germline-derived CDR1 and CDR2 are SGDLS and YYNGEE. The CDR3 runs 15 residues. Trimming stripped 0 bases from V and 3 bases from J, with 12 bases between.